A selection of T cell receptor beta chains follows, all from one sample in a study of beta chain features in type 1 diabetes. Sequencing used immunoSEQ multiplex PCR; TCRdb keeps in-frame clones, though not all of them. The sample lists 100,000 to 150,000 clones, approximately 15% occurring once. Sequencing used central memory CD4+ T cells from blood. Source of these receptors: a man younger than 30 with type 1 diabetes. Both conserved end residues are trimmed from each CDR3. Fields, in order: J gene, V gene, CDR3 protein.

j_gene: TRBJ2-5; v_gene: TRBV10-3; CDR3aa: AIRDRLEQETQY
j_gene: TRBJ1-2; v_gene: TRBV19; CDR3aa: ASSGTGLDYGYT
j_gene: TRBJ1-1; v_gene: TRBV7-9; CDR3aa: ASSPGTFNTEAF
j_gene: TRBJ2-5; v_gene: TRBV28; CDR3aa: ASSSSTSMETQY
j_gene: TRBJ2-3; v_gene: TRBV5-6; CDR3aa: ASSVGGRTDTQY
j_gene: TRBJ2-1; v_gene: TRBV7-2; CDR3aa: ASSLGRDDNEQF
j_gene: TRBJ2-3; v_gene: TRBV19; CDR3aa: ASSTLAGGPGDTQY
j_gene: TRBJ1-1; v_gene: TRBV5-1; CDR3aa: ASSLTTGIEAF
j_gene: TRBJ1-4; v_gene: TRBV5-1; CDR3aa: ASSTGQEGEKLF
j_gene: TRBJ1-5; v_gene: TRBV29-1; CDR3aa: SVGDRGANQPQH
j_gene: TRBJ2-5; v_gene: TRBV29-1; CDR3aa: SVDRGAEETQY
j_gene: TRBJ2-5; v_gene: TRBV7-6; CDR3aa: ASSLAGQNQETQY
j_gene: TRBJ1-1; v_gene: TRBV29-1; CDR3aa: SVTGTPRSEAF
j_gene: TRBJ1-2; v_gene: TRBV7-9; CDR3aa: ASSLDKGLGYT
j_gene: TRBJ2-7; v_gene: TRBV2; CDR3aa: ASGAWHEQY
j_gene: TRBJ1-2; v_gene: TRBV6-4; CDR3aa: ASSDGTANYGYT
j_gene: TRBJ2-1; v_gene: TRBV30; CDR3aa: AWSWGGEQF
j_gene: TRBJ1-4; v_gene: TRBV29-1; CDR3aa: SVAWTVEKLF